Each of the 10 T cell receptor beta chains below was sequenced from the same sample in a study of T-cell reconstitution after alpha-beta-depleted transplantation in children (dated by TCRdb to the mid-2010s). According to the study, the label for this sample's treatment or condition signals: allogeneic hematopoietic cell transplantation with graft depleted of TCRalphabeta T cells and CD19 B cells. Library generation was performed with PCR. TCRdb records Illumina HiSeq 2500 as the sequencer. To normalize quantification of the TCRbeta repertoire, the TCR libraries were built with molecular barcoding that relied on unique molecular identifiers. TCRdb passed the public sequencing reads through fastp at Q25 and MiXCR, retaining productive beta sequences. Rows with a matching CDR3 protein are joined into one entry that keeps the most common DNA and genes. Recorded for this sample are 670,000 or so distinct CDR3 sequences; around 13% of them occurred a single time. The top ten clonotypes cover 0.79% of the sample.

The sample was PBMCs, taken before TCRalphabeta/CD19-depleted stem cell transplant. All receptors come from a girl aged 2 to 10 with congenital amegakaryocytic thrombocytopenia, due to receive a stem cell transplant.

In this sample, this clonotype turned up a few times. V usage is TRBV20-1 and J usage is TRBJ2-1; 9 bases line up with TRBD2. V was pared by 7 bases and J by 10 bases, with 14 bases of the junction left unmatched. The CDR3 loop spans 14 amino acids. Germline CDR1 is DFQATT and CDR2 is SNEGSKA (reference sequence). The CDR3 DNA reads TGCAGTGGAGCTAGCGGGGAGCCGAGGATGGAGCAGTTCTTC. Translation: CSGASGEPRMEQFF.

This clonotype was seen repeatedly, ten times or more. This chain connects TRBV29-1 to TRBJ2-7; 8 bases are shared with TRBD1. The V segment lost 5 bases and the J segment 3 bases; nucleotides outside the gene matches: 6. The CDR3 has 13 amino acids. Germline CDR1 SQVTM, CDR2 ANQGSEA. The CDR3 spells CSVSITGGYEQYF. The CDR3 region has the DNA TGCAGCGTTTCCATCACAGGGGGCTACGAGCAGTACTTC.

The V gene is TRBV20-1, the J gene TRBJ2-5; 7 bases align to TRBD2. The germline gives CDR1 DFQATT, CDR2 SNEGSKA (reference sequence). The CDR3 is made up of 18 amino acids. Unmatched junction bases numbered 24, after V lost 6 bases and J lost 5 bases. In DNA form, the CDR3 reads TGCAGTGCGGAACAAAGGGACTACCAGGACCCCAATGGGGAGACCCAGTACTTC. Residues: CSAEQRDYQDPNGETQYF.

This clonotype appeared many times. The rearrangement joins TRBV7-2 to TRBJ2-1; 10 bases match TRBD2. V was clipped by 5 bases and J by 1 base; unmatched bases: 8. Germline lookup yields CDR1 SGHTA and CDR2 FQGNSA. The CDR3 covers 17 residues. The CDR3 protein is CASSPPSGSGSYNEQFF. The CDR3 DNA follows: TGTGCCAGCAGCCCACCTAGCGGGAGTGGTTCCTACAATGAGCAGTTCTTC.

This clonotype was found many times. V usage is TRBV6-1 and J usage is TRBJ2-7; D is unclear. The germline V and J ends were trimmed by 7 bases and 2 bases, with 15 bases remaining between them. The CDR3 totals 14 residues. Germline V gene lookup returns CDR1 MNHNS and CDR2 SASEGT. The CDR3: CASTKSDATYEQYF. The CDR3 coding sequence is TGTGCCAGCACTAAATCGGACGCGACCTACGAGCAGTACTTC.

This clonotype was counted ten times or more. The chain links TRBV12-3 or TRBV12-4 to TRBJ2-3; D uncertain. The CDR3 loop spans 10 amino acids. V lost 8 bases to trimming and J lost 10 bases, with 10 bases between them. CDR3 protein: CASATAAQYF. The CDR3 DNA reads TGTGCCAGCGCTACCGCGGCGCAGTATTTT.

This clonotype was counted between two and nine times. V and J are TRBV5-1 and TRBJ2-7; 10 bases fit TRBD2. The J segment lost 1 base and the V segment lost 0 bases, leaving 4 bases of the junction unmatched. CDR1 is SGHRS, CDR2 YFSETQ, per germline. This CDR3 is built from 16 residues. This chain's CDR3 is CASSLDPAGGSYEQYF. The DNA of the CDR3 is TGCGCCAGCAGCTTGGATCCAGCGGGAGGGTCCTACGAGCAGTACTTC.

This clonotype has just a few counts. CDR3 bases: TGCGCCAGCAGCTCAACAGGGGGGAGCGCTGAAGCTTTCTTT. This encodes CASSSTGGSAEAFF. The J gene is TRBJ1-1, the V gene TRBV5-1; 8 bases match TRBD1. This CDR3 has 14 amino acids. The V segment lost 3 bases and the J segment 6 bases; nucleotides outside the gene matches: 7. CDR1 is SGHRS, CDR2 YFSETQ, per germline.

This clonotype was detected a few times. The V and J genes are TRBV4-1 and TRBJ2-7; D gene ambiguous. CDR1 is MGHRA and CDR2 is YSYEKL in the germline V gene. V was trimmed by 4 bases and J by 0 bases, leaving 19 bases between them. The CDR3 consists of 17 residues. The CDR3: CASSPYYSTASSYEQYF. The CDR3 coding sequence is TGCGCCAGCAGCCCCTATTATTCGACGGCAAGCTCCTACGAGCAGTACTTC.

This clonotype has a count of ten or more. The J gene is TRBJ1-5, the V gene TRBV20-1, with D unclear. In germline, CDR1 is DFQATT, CDR2 SNEGSKA (reference sequence). V lost 6 bases and J lost 5, with 14 bases in between. This CDR3 has 13 residues. Here the CDR3 DNA reads TGCAGTGCCGAGAACAAGTGGGATCAGCCCCAGCATTTT. Translated, it gives CSAENKWDQPQHF.